A single sample is the source of the 3 T cell receptor beta chains below, sequenced in a study of post-analysis software for immune sequencing data. Prepared libraries of TCR beta cDNA carried unique molecular identifiers. Each CDR3 protein gets one entry after TCRdb re-called the PCR reads with MiXCR. The table shows roughly 180,000 distinct CDR3 sequences, with approximately 28% occurring only once. Study observations and caveats: Patients used several TRBV segments, including TRBV5-6, TRBV5-1 and TRBV20-1, more often than controls.

No antigen has been identified for these receptors. Material: blood. These receptors were obtained from a girl under 18 with multiple sclerosis.

This clonotype was detected ten times or more. The genes are TRBV6-5 and TRBJ2-7; D call uncertain. The V end lost 0 bases, the J end lost 7 bases, and 10 bases lay between the germline ends. This CDR3 region has 13 residues. The germline gives CDR1 MNHEY, CDR2 SVGAGI. CDR3: CASSYSSLREQYF. In DNA form, the CDR3 reads TGTGCCAGCAGTTACTCGTCACTTCGAGAGCAGTACTTC.

The CDR3 spells CASSVSGRADPRSTDTQYF. The DNA of the CDR3 is TGTGCCAGCAGCGTAAGCGGGAGGGCCGACCCCCGTAGCACAGATACGCAGTATTTT. The rearrangement joins TRBV9 to TRBJ2-3, with TRBD2 identical over 10 bases. Germline V gives CDR1 SGDLS, CDR2 YYNGEE. The CDR3 totals 19 residues. J gave up 0 bases and V 1 base, and 11 bases lay outside the gene matches.

Points on this clonotype: This may be a read error, as it is one base from a much larger clone. This chain links TRBV12-3 or TRBV12-4 with TRBJ2-1; 8 positions agree with TRBD2. The CDR3 loop spans 15 amino acids. V lost 9 bases, J lost 4 bases, and 11 bases stayed unmatched. The CDR3 DNA is TGTGCCAGAACCAAAGTAGCGGGAAGGTACAATGAGCAGTTCTTC. Translation: CARTKVAGRYNEQFF.